This T cell receptor beta chain was recorded in a study of shared clonotypes between healthy human individuals. About the study: Each donor contributed plates that comprised three CD4 naive, three CD4 memory, two CD8 naive and one CD8 memory.

This clone was counted only a few times. This CDR3 has 14 amino acids. Germline V gives CDR1 SQVTM, CDR2 ANQGSEA. V lost 4 bases to trimming and J lost 7 bases; unmatched junction nucleotides: 8. Libraries were prepared by immunoSEQ multiplex PCR; TCRdb keeps only in-frame clonotypes and omits some of them. The sample consists of about 1 million clones, about 77% of them appearing once. This chain links TRBV29-1 with TRBJ2-1; 9 bases are shared with TRBD1. Source material: memory CD4+ T cells sorted from blood. Subset of the sample: CD45RA-negative fraction. The receptor's source is a man aged 18 to 30 in good health. The CDR3 loop is CSVGVLQGANEQFF. CDR3 in DNA: TGCAGCGTTGGTGTACTACAGGGGGCGAATGAGCAGTTCTTC.